The rows below give T cell receptor beta chains drawn from one sample of a study of blood T cell repertoires in COVID-19. Clones were read by immunoSEQ multiplex PCR, and TCRdb kept only the in-frame ones, dropping some. The table has approximately 26,000 clones, 89% seen once; the top ten hold approximately 50%. Sequences were obtained from peripheral blood. Source of these receptors: a human donor with acute or convalescent COVID-19. The donor label of this sample is uncertain. CDR3s include the opening cysteine and the closing phenylalanine or tryptophan. D genes are given only for firm matches. Some rows mark clone size as missing; the rest say once, few, many or name a class of expanded clone.

>TRBJ2-7|NA|NA|TRBV9
CASSAHQASAYEQYF
TGTGCCAGCAGCGCCCATCAGGCTAGCGCCTACGAGCAGTACTTC
>TRBJ1-2|NA|TRBD1|TRBV6-1
CASSARGTGINYGYTF
TGTGCCAGCAGTGCCCGCGGGACAGGCATTAACTATGGCTACACCTTC
>TRBJ2-1|NA|TRBD2|TRBV24-1
CATSDFRGTSGYNEQFF
TGTGCCACCAGTGATTTTCGAGGGACTAGCGGATACAATGAGCAGTTCTTC
>TRBJ2-3|NA|TRBD2|TRBV24-1
CATSVSRGRTDTQYF
TGTGCCACCAGTGTTAGTCGCGGGAGGACAGATACGCAGTATTTT
>TRBJ2-7|NA|NA|TRBV19
CASSVTGSGGEQYF
TGTGCCAGTAGTGTTACAGGATCCGGGGGAGAGCAGTACTTC
>TRBJ2-2|NA|NA|TRBV19
CASSRSGRSNTGELFF
TGTGCCAGTAGTCGGTCAGGTCGCTCGAACACCGGGGAGCTGTTTTTT
>TRBJ1-1|NA|TRBD1|TRBV6-5
CASRSGQGTNTEAFF
TGTGCCAGCAGAAGTGGACAGGGGACGAACACTGAAGCTTTCTTT
>TRBJ2-3|NA|TRBD2|TRBV18
CASSPRELAGGPTDTQYF
TGTGCCAGCTCACCTCGAGAGCTAGCGGGGGGTCCCACAGATACGCAGTATTTT
>TRBJ2-7|NA|NA|TRBV11-3
CASSPETGDYYYEQYF
TGTGCCAGCAGCCCTGAGACAGGGGACTACTACTACGAGCAGTACTTC
>TRBJ2-7|NA|NA|TRBV6-2/TRBV6-3
CASSPRAGFPYEQYF
TGTGCCAGCAGCCCACGGGCGGGATTCCCATACGAGCAGTACTTC
>TRBJ1-5|once|NA|TRBV24-1
CATQGPFSNQPQHF
TGTGCCACACAGGGACCTTTTAGCAATCAGCCCCAGCATTTT
>TRBJ2-4|NA|TRBD2|TRBV19
CASNSGVAGGQNIQYF
TGTGCCAGTAATAGTGGGGTAGCGGGAGGCCAAAACATTCAGTACTTC
>TRBJ1-1|NA|NA|TRBV20-1
CSASTQENTEAFF
TGCAGTGCTAGTACACAGGAGAACACTGAAGCTTTCTTT
>TRBJ2-7|NA|TRBD2|TRBV11-1
CASSLVGSGSNEQYF
TGTGCCAGCAGCTTAGTAGGTAGCGGGAGCAACGAGCAGTACTTC
>TRBJ1-4|NA|TRBD1|TRBV7-9
CASSLMGQGLNEKLFF
TGTGCCAGCAGCTTAATGGGACAGGGTCTAAATGAAAAACTGTTTTTT
>TRBJ1-1|NA|NA|TRBV28
CASSSEGELNTEAFF
TGTGCCAGCAGTTCGGAGGGCGAATTGAACACTGAAGCTTTCTTT
>TRBJ1-2|once|NA|TRBV11-2
CASSLWLRGNGYTF
TGTGCCAGCAGCTTATGGTTAAGGGGGAATGGCTACACCTTC
>TRBJ2-1|once|TRBD2|TRBV9
CASSVGTGGNNEQFF
TGTGCCAGCAGCGTAGGAACGGGGGGAAACAATGAGCAGTTCTTC
>TRBJ2-6|NA|NA|TRBV7-9
CASSRGQRSGANVLTF
TGTGCCAGCAGCCGCGGACAGCGCTCTGGGGCCAACGTCCTGACTTTC
>TRBJ1-1|NA|TRBD1|TRBV10-3
CAISESETGVNTEAFF
TGTGCCATCAGTGAGTCGGAAACAGGGGTGAACACTGAAGCTTTCTTT
>TRBJ2-1|NA|TRBD2|TRBV19
CASSNGRAWDEQFF
TGTGCCAGTAGTAACGGGAGGGCCTGGGATGAGCAGTTCTTC
>TRBJ2-3|NA|NA|TRBV19
CASSIGGMTDTQYF
TGTGCCAGTAGTATAGGCGGGATGACAGATACGCAGTATTTT
>TRBJ2-2|NA|TRBD2|TRBV4-1
CASSQGRGRAPGELFF
TGCGCCAGCAGCCAAGGGCGCGGGAGGGCCCCCGGGGAGCTGTTTTTT
>TRBJ2-7|NA|NA|TRBV11-3
CASSSPWGTGGVEQYF
TGTGCCAGCAGCTCCCCCTGGGGCACAGGGGGGGTCGAGCAGTACTTC
>TRBJ2-5|NA|TRBD2|TRBV6-5
CASSWGELAGLETQYF
TGTGCCAGCAGTTGGGGGGAACTAGCGGGGCTGGAGACCCAGTACTTC